Sequencing of this T cell receptor beta chain was carried out in a study of post-analysis software for immune sequencing data (dated by TCRdb to between 2014 and 2016). Looking at the study overall: Disease courses on record covered relapsing-remitting, secondary progressive and progressive-relapsing multiple sclerosis, though some patients had no subtype annotation. The patient repertoires were set against around eleven previously published healthy control repertoires from donors whose ages ranged from 6 to 25 years. A subset of samples was prepared in parallel using single-end sample barcoding, then pooled and co-amplified after Illumina adapter ligation.

The CDR3 sequence holds 15 residues, the cysteine and phenylalanine included. The DNA shown is the 45-base CDR3, in frame from base 1. V gives up 2 bases and J gives up 0 bases, and the segment between their germline ends measures 12 bases. Looking up the germline V gene (reference sequence) yields CDR1 DFQATT and CDR2 SNEGSKA. Library preparation employed PCR. Sequencing relied on an Illumina HiSeq 2500. Unique molecular identifiers were incorporated into TCR beta cDNA libraries to reduce PCR and sequencing biases. Some 500,000 cDNA molecules were obtained for every 1 to 10 million input T cells, so each molecule roughly corresponded to one T cell. Patient libraries were prepared and sequenced with the same protocol used for the earlier healthy control dataset. Within a given batch, samples were prepared together, multiplexed and sequenced on the same HiSeq lane. Per the original workflow: MIGEC handled the raw barcoded reads, throwing out single-read molecular identifier groups before consensus assembly and CDR3 extraction. VDJtools was used for post-analysis of the clonotype tables, and diversity was normalized by down-sampling every dataset to the size of the smallest sample. To correct batch-related cross-sample contamination, repertoire overlap clustering matched CDR3 amino acid sequences but not nucleotide sequences. Using fastp trimming at Q25 and MiXCR clonotype assembly, TCRdb reanalyzed the public sequencing data and kept in-frame beta chains. A single entry per CDR3 protein holds the most common genes and DNA from its merged rows. TCRdb, rather than the study authors, made the V and J calls. The sample has some 890,000 distinct CDR3 sequences on record, 53% of them singletons. The ten largest clones capture 4.6% of the sample.

To demonstrate the VDJtools post-analysis software, the study profiled TCR beta repertoires from the peripheral blood of 13 young patients with multiple sclerosis. The multiple sclerosis patients were children and adolescents between roughly 6 and 16 years of age. Summary of the overall study and its limitations: Compared with controls, multiple sclerosis patients had significantly lower normalized Chao1 diversity, a finding suggesting substantial peripheral T-cell clonal expansion. Direct clustering with F measure revealed strong co-clustering of samples prepared in the same batch, which led to a batch-effect correction. The control group was slightly older than the multiple sclerosis patient group. Significantly higher frequencies in patients than in controls were found for several TRBV segments, including TRBV5-6, TRBV5-1 and TRBV20-1.

In regard to this clonotype: Its antigen specificity is not known. No base-level quality is on record; no much larger clone is a single base apart.

The sequenced material came from blood. The rearranged chain carries TRBV20-1 and TRBJ2-3; a tentative D call is TRBD2 (5 bases match). This TCR derives from a girl aged 10-17 years with multiple sclerosis. The CDR3 corresponds to CSARTSRGSTDTQYF. The DNA is TGCAGTGCTAGAACTAGTAGAGGAAGCACAGATACGCAGTATTTT.